This T cell receptor beta chain was identified during a study of neurological immune-mediated disorders. TCRdb redid the calling of the 5' RACE reads with MiXCR, one entry per CDR3 protein. The sample records about 59,000 distinct CDR3 sequences, about 12% being singletons. This clonotype came up many times. With V trimmed by 5 bases and J by 2 bases, 7 bases remained unmatched. The length of the CDR3 is 15 residues. Sequencing was performed on PBMCs. V usage is TRBV12-3 or TRBV12-4 and J usage is TRBJ2-7, with 9 bases matching TRBD1. This TCR came from a woman aged 60 to 75 with HTLV-1-associated myelopathy (HAM/TSP). CDR3 bases: TGTGCCAGCAGTACCGGGACAGGGACCCCCTACGAGCAGTACTTC. This translates into CASSTGTGTPYEQYF.